Listed below are T cell receptor beta chains from one sample, sequenced in a study of cytomegalovirus exposure and HLA in healthy donors. Assay: immunoSEQ multiplex PCR; the TCRdb copy retains only in-frame clones and omits some. This sample contains 150,000 to 200,000 clones. Source material: PBMCs. Every receptor here comes from a woman younger than 35 in good health and CMV-seropositive. CDR3s include the opening cysteine and the closing phenylalanine or tryptophan. Each record gives: J gene, V gene, D gene, CDR3 DNA, CDR3 protein. The D gene is left open where the match is weak.

J gene: TRBJ2-1; V gene: TRBV11-3; D gene: TRBD2; CDR3 DNA: TGTGCCAGCAGCTTAGTTAGCGGGTCTATCCAGAATGAGCAGTTCTTC; CDR3 protein: CASSLVSGSIQNEQFF
J gene: TRBJ2-7; V gene: TRBV6-1; D gene: -; CDR3 DNA: TGTGCTATCCAATCCGGCGGTTCCTACGAGCAGTACTTC; CDR3 protein: CAIQSGGSYEQYF
J gene: TRBJ2-7; V gene: TRBV6-5; D gene: -; CDR3 DNA: TGTGCCAGCAGCCGTTATCTCGGACAGTACGAGCAGTACTTC; CDR3 protein: CASSRYLGQYEQYF
J gene: TRBJ1-2; V gene: TRBV4-1; D gene: TRBD1; CDR3 DNA: TGCGCCAGCAGCCATCTGACAGGGCAGTCTCTTCATGGCTACACCTTC; CDR3 protein: CASSHLTGQSLHGYTF
J gene: TRBJ2-7; V gene: TRBV2; D gene: TRBD1; CDR3 DNA: TGTGCCAGCAGTTTCGAGGGACAGGGGCTCTCCTACGAGCAGTACTTC; CDR3 protein: CASSFEGQGLSYEQYF
J gene: TRBJ2-3; V gene: TRBV13; D gene: TRBD2; CDR3 DNA: TGTGCCAGCAGCGAGCGGGGGAGCACAGATACGCAGTATTTT; CDR3 protein: CASSERGSTDTQYF
J gene: TRBJ1-6; V gene: TRBV6-1; D gene: -; CDR3 DNA: TGTGCCAGCAGTGATTCCCACAGGGCTCGTAATTCACCCCTCCACTTT; CDR3 protein: CASSDSHRARNSPLHF
J gene: TRBJ2-3; V gene: TRBV11-3; D gene: -; CDR3 DNA: TGTGCCAGCAGCAACCCCCGGGTTAGCGGACCCACAGATACGCAGTATTTT; CDR3 protein: CASSNPRVSGPTDTQYF
J gene: TRBJ2-7; V gene: TRBV6-5; D gene: TRBD2; CDR3 DNA: TGTGCCAGCAAAAGACTAGCGGGACCGTACGAGCAGTACTTC; CDR3 protein: CASKRLAGPYEQYF
J gene: TRBJ2-3; V gene: TRBV7-9; D gene: TRBD2; CDR3 DNA: TGTGCCAGCAGCTTTTCAAGCGGGATGAGGGATACGCAGTATTTT; CDR3 protein: CASSFSSGMRDTQYF
J gene: TRBJ2-7; V gene: TRBV19; D gene: -; CDR3 DNA: TGTGCCAGTAGTATAGTGGGAGGAAACGAGCAGTACTTC; CDR3 protein: CASSIVGGNEQYF
J gene: TRBJ2-3; V gene: TRBV5-1; D gene: -; CDR3 DNA: TGCGCCAGCAGCTTAGGGCCTAGCAGCCCAAGCACAGATACGCAGTATTTT; CDR3 protein: CASSLGPSSPSTDTQYF
J gene: TRBJ1-4; V gene: TRBV27; D gene: TRBD1; CDR3 DNA: TGTGCCAGCAGTTTATCAGGGACAGGGGAAAAACTGTTTTTT; CDR3 protein: CASSLSGTGEKLFF
J gene: TRBJ2-5; V gene: TRBV7-6; D gene: TRBD2; CDR3 DNA: TGTGCCAGCAGCGACCTGGGGGGGTACCAAGAGACCCAGTACTTC; CDR3 protein: CASSDLGGYQETQYF
J gene: TRBJ1-6; V gene: TRBV5-1; D gene: TRBD1; CDR3 DNA: TGCGCCAGCAGACCGGGACAGGGAAATTCACCCCTCCACTTT; CDR3 protein: CASRPGQGNSPLHF
J gene: TRBJ2-5; V gene: TRBV4-1; D gene: -; CDR3 DNA: TGCGCCAGCAGCCAAGGCCCAGGGTACCAAGAGACCCAGTACTTC; CDR3 protein: CASSQGPGYQETQYF
J gene: TRBJ2-5; V gene: TRBV7-6; D gene: TRBD2; CDR3 DNA: TGTGCCAGCAGCTTCGAAACTAGCGGGGCAAAAGAGACCCAGTACTTC; CDR3 protein: CASSFETSGAKETQYF
J gene: TRBJ2-1; V gene: TRBV6-6; D gene: -; CDR3 DNA: TGTGCCAGCAGCCCCCGGAATGAGCAGTTCTTC; CDR3 protein: CASSPRNEQFF
J gene: TRBJ1-2; V gene: TRBV9; D gene: -; CDR3 DNA: TGTGCCAGCAGCGTAGGTGTTGGGGGGACGGGAGGTGGCTACACCTTC; CDR3 protein: CASSVGVGGTGGGYTF
J gene: TRBJ2-7; V gene: TRBV14; D gene: -; CDR3 DNA: TGTGCCAGCAGCCAAGGAGTATGGGCCGAGCAGTACTTC; CDR3 protein: CASSQGVWAEQYF
J gene: TRBJ1-3; V gene: TRBV30; D gene: -; CDR3 DNA: TGTGCCTGGAGTAATCGGCAGGCTGGAAACACCATATATTTT; CDR3 protein: CAWSNRQAGNTIYF
J gene: TRBJ1-1; V gene: TRBV7-9; D gene: TRBD1; CDR3 DNA: TGTGCCAGCAGCTTCGGGGGACAGACTGAAGCTTTCTTT; CDR3 protein: CASSFGGQTEAFF
J gene: TRBJ2-1; V gene: TRBV4-1; D gene: -; CDR3 DNA: TGCGCCAGCAGCCAAGATTGGGGACTCTACAATGAGCAGTTCTTC; CDR3 protein: CASSQDWGLYNEQFF
J gene: TRBJ2-2; V gene: TRBV27; D gene: TRBD2; CDR3 DNA: TGTGCCAGCAGTTCCTTTCGGACTAGCGGGAGCCCCGGGGAGCTGTTTTTT; CDR3 protein: CASSSFRTSGSPGELFF
J gene: TRBJ1-4; V gene: TRBV2; D gene: -; CDR3 DNA: TGTGCCAGCAGTATTGACAGGCAAGAAAAACTGTTTTTT; CDR3 protein: CASSIDRQEKLFF
J gene: TRBJ1-5; V gene: TRBV2; D gene: -; CDR3 DNA: TGTGCCAGCAGTAAGGAGAGTACCTACAATCAGCCCCAGCATTTT; CDR3 protein: CASSKESTYNQPQHF
J gene: TRBJ1-2; V gene: TRBV7-2; D gene: -; CDR3 DNA: TGTGCCAGCAGCTTAGGGACAGATTATGGCTACACCTTC; CDR3 protein: CASSLGTDYGYTF
J gene: TRBJ2-7; V gene: TRBV27; D gene: TRBD1; CDR3 DNA: TGTGCCAGCAGTTTATCCGGGACAGGGCGCGAGCAGTACTTC; CDR3 protein: CASSLSGTGREQYF
J gene: TRBJ2-7; V gene: TRBV19; D gene: TRBD2; CDR3 DNA: TGTGCCAGTAGTACCGGCTTAGCGGGACAATACGAGCAGTACTTC; CDR3 protein: CASSTGLAGQYEQYF
J gene: TRBJ1-1; V gene: TRBV18; D gene: -; CDR3 DNA: TGTGCCAGCTTGCGGGGCAGGGACACTGAAGCTTTCTTT; CDR3 protein: CASLRGRDTEAFF
J gene: TRBJ2-7; V gene: TRBV9; D gene: -; CDR3 DNA: TGTGCCAGCAGCGTAGGGGACAACTCCTACGAGCAGTACTTC; CDR3 protein: CASSVGDNSYEQYF
J gene: TRBJ2-3; V gene: TRBV9; D gene: TRBD2; CDR3 DNA: TGTGCCAGCAGCCGAGGGACTAGCGGCCCCACAGATACGCAGTATTTT; CDR3 protein: CASSRGTSGPTDTQYF
J gene: TRBJ2-3; V gene: TRBV25-1; D gene: TRBD1; CDR3 DNA: TGTGCCAGCAGTGGGAATGGGGGGACAGGTGGGAGGACAGATACGCAGTATTTT; CDR3 protein: CASSGNGGTGGRTDTQYF
J gene: TRBJ2-1; V gene: TRBV2; D gene: TRBD1; CDR3 DNA: TGTGCCAGCAGGGGGGACAGGGGGAGCTACAATGAGCAGTTCTTC; CDR3 protein: CASRGDRGSYNEQFF
J gene: TRBJ2-7; V gene: TRBV7-8; D gene: TRBD2; CDR3 DNA: TGTGCCAGCAGCTTGTCTAGCGGGAGATCCTACGAGCAGTACTTC; CDR3 protein: CASSLSSGRSYEQYF
J gene: TRBJ2-1; V gene: TRBV10-2; D gene: TRBD2; CDR3 DNA: TGCGCCAGCAGCGACGCGGGGGGCTCCTACAATGAGCAGTTCTTC; CDR3 protein: CASSDAGGSYNEQFF
J gene: TRBJ1-2; V gene: TRBV7-2; D gene: -; CDR3 DNA: TGTGCCAGCAGCCGCGGGGCTGGGGGGTATGGCTACACCTTC; CDR3 protein: CASSRGAGGYGYTF
J gene: TRBJ1-1; V gene: TRBV6-1; D gene: -; CDR3 DNA: TGTGCCAGCAGACTTTGGGGGGGCTGGACTGAAGCTTTCTTT; CDR3 protein: CASRLWGGWTEAFF
J gene: TRBJ2-5; V gene: TRBV5-1; D gene: -; CDR3 DNA: TGCGCCAGCAGCTTGGGGACAGCGAACCAAGAGACCCAGTACTTC; CDR3 protein: CASSLGTANQETQYF
J gene: TRBJ2-2; V gene: TRBV11-2; D gene: -; CDR3 DNA: TGTGCCAGCAGCTCCTCTCAGGGGAACACCGGGGAGCTGTTTTTT; CDR3 protein: CASSSSQGNTGELFF
J gene: TRBJ2-6; V gene: TRBV6-5; D gene: TRBD1; CDR3 DNA: TGTGCCAGCAGAACAGGGGGCTCTGGGGCCAACGTCCTGACTTTC; CDR3 protein: CASRTGGSGANVLTF
J gene: TRBJ2-5; V gene: TRBV4-1; D gene: TRBD1; CDR3 DNA: TGCGCCAGCAGCCGAACTTCCGGGACAGGGGGGTTAGAGACCCAGTACTTC; CDR3 protein: CASSRTSGTGGLETQYF
J gene: TRBJ2-3; V gene: TRBV12-5; D gene: TRBD1; CDR3 DNA: TGTGCTAGTGGTTTCTTACAGGGACAGGTCACAGATACGCAGTATTTT; CDR3 protein: CASGFLQGQVTDTQYF
J gene: TRBJ1-2; V gene: TRBV5-1; D gene: -; CDR3 DNA: TGCGCCAGCAGCTTAACGCAGACAGGTGGCTACACCTTC; CDR3 protein: CASSLTQTGGYTF
J gene: TRBJ2-2; V gene: TRBV18; D gene: TRBD1; CDR3 DNA: TGTGCCAGCTCACCCGGACAGGTAGACACCGGGGAGCTGTTTTTT; CDR3 protein: CASSPGQVDTGELFF
J gene: TRBJ2-3; V gene: TRBV29-1; D gene: -; CDR3 DNA: TGCAGCGTTGAAGATCGTCCTGTCCTTAGCACAGATACGCAGTATTTT; CDR3 protein: CSVEDRPVLSTDTQYF
J gene: TRBJ1-3; V gene: TRBV29-1; D gene: -; CDR3 DNA: TGCAGCGTTGGAAGGTGGAGTCGGGGAGAAGGAAACACCATATATTTT; CDR3 protein: CSVGRWSRGEGNTIYF
J gene: TRBJ2-1; V gene: TRBV7-3; D gene: -; CDR3 DNA: TGTGCCAGCAGCGAAGGGGCGGTCTCCTACAATGAGCAGTTCTTC; CDR3 protein: CASSEGAVSYNEQFF
J gene: TRBJ2-7; V gene: TRBV15; D gene: TRBD2; CDR3 DNA: TGTGCCACCAGCAGAGCTGGCCCTAGCGGGGTCACCTACGAGCAGTACTTC; CDR3 protein: CATSRAGPSGVTYEQYF
J gene: TRBJ1-1; V gene: TRBV6-6; D gene: TRBD1; CDR3 DNA: TGTGCCAGCAGTTACTCGAATCGGGACAGGAACACTGAAGCTTTCTTT; CDR3 protein: CASSYSNRDRNTEAFF
J gene: TRBJ2-7; V gene: TRBV5-1; D gene: TRBD1; CDR3 DNA: TGCGCCAGCAGCTTGGGGACAGGGGCCTCCTACCTTGCCTACGAGCAGTACTTC; CDR3 protein: CASSLGTGASYLAYEQYF
J gene: TRBJ1-1; V gene: TRBV6-6; D gene: -; CDR3 DNA: TGTGCCAGCAGTTATCGGCCCCTCGAGGACACTGAAGCTTTCTTT; CDR3 protein: CASSYRPLEDTEAFF
J gene: TRBJ2-1; V gene: TRBV7-7; D gene: -; CDR3 DNA: TGTGCCAGCAGCTTATCCCACTCCACCTTCAATGAGCAGTTCTTC; CDR3 protein: CASSLSHSTFNEQFF
J gene: TRBJ1-4; V gene: TRBV7-9; D gene: TRBD1; CDR3 DNA: TGTGCCAGCAGCGAGAGACAGGGGCTGTTTTTT; CDR3 protein: CASSERQGLFF
J gene: TRBJ2-1; V gene: TRBV19; D gene: TRBD2; CDR3 DNA: TGTGCCAGTAGTGCGAGCGGGAGAATAGGTGAGCAGTTCTTC; CDR3 protein: CASSASGRIGEQFF
J gene: TRBJ2-5; V gene: TRBV9; D gene: -; CDR3 DNA: TGTGCCAGCAGCGTAGATCCGGCCGAAAGTCCGAGGGAGACCCAGTACTTC; CDR3 protein: CASSVDPAESPRETQYF
J gene: TRBJ2-1; V gene: TRBV6-4; D gene: TRBD2; CDR3 DNA: TGTGCCAGCAGTGACGGCGGGGGGTCGTACAATGAGCAGTTCTTC; CDR3 protein: CASSDGGGSYNEQFF
J gene: TRBJ1-3; V gene: TRBV9; D gene: -; CDR3 DNA: TGTGCCAGCAGTACAGGGGGAAACACCATATATTTT; CDR3 protein: CASSTGGNTIYF
J gene: TRBJ2-7; V gene: TRBV5-6; D gene: TRBD1; CDR3 DNA: TGTGCCAGCAGCTTCGGGAATTGGGGAACAGGGGGCTACGAGCAGTACTTC; CDR3 protein: CASSFGNWGTGGYEQYF
J gene: TRBJ2-7; V gene: TRBV30; D gene: TRBD1; CDR3 DNA: TGTGCCTGGGCTGTTGGGACAGGGGGTTACGAGCAGTACTTC; CDR3 protein: CAWAVGTGGYEQYF